The clone carrying this T cell receptor (beta chain) appeared a few times. This entry belongs to a study of molecular identifiers for immune sequencing clone quantification. TCRdb ran MiXCR on the PCR reads and lists one entry per CDR3 protein. The top ten clones hold less than 0.85% of a sample with over 70,000 distinct CDR3 sequences, roughly 25% of them seen once. The sequence was obtained from a human donor in good health. Some libraries in this study had Jurkat cell RNA spiked in. Sequenced sample: naive CD8+ T cells from blood, with Jurkat cell RNA spiked in. As for subset: FACS-sorted CD8+CD4-CCR7+CD45RA+ naive T cells.

The CDR3 nucleotides are TGTGCCAGCAGCGCATCCCGCGAGCAGTACTTC. It is translated as CASSASREQYF. The gene calls are TRBV7-9 and TRBJ2-7; no clear D. With 5 bases removed from V and 6 bases from J, the gap between germline ends came to 8 bases. Germline CDR1 SEHNR, CDR2 FQNEAQ (reference sequence). CDR3 size: 11 residues.